These 28 T cell receptor beta chains were all obtained from the same sample, sequenced in a study of cytomegalovirus exposure and HLA in healthy donors. 13 Jbeta primers and 60 Vbeta primers were used for the PCR. The repertoire was sequenced with immunoSEQ multiplex PCR; TCRdb's copy has only in-frame clones and lacks some. The sample is made up of 25,000 to 35,000 clones, and the top ten hold approximately 4.5% of it. Sequencing was carried out using PBMCs. The receptors derive from a woman aged 40 to 49 in good health and CMV-seropositive.

The chain couples TRBV10-3 to TRBJ2-2, with a weak D call TRBD1 (6 bases). V was shortened by 10 bases and J by 1 base, with 10 bases between the two germline ends. The germline V gene encodes CDR1 ENHRY and CDR2 SYGVKD. The CDR3 extends over 13 amino acids. CDR3 residues: CATRTENTGELFF. CDR3 DNA: TGTGCCACCAGGACAGAGAACACCGGGGAGCTGTTTTTT.

The CDR3 DNA reads TGTGCCACCAAAGGGGTTAGCGGGGGCACCGGGGAGCTGTTTTTT. Protein: CATKGVSGGTGELFF. The genes are TRBV6-1 and TRBJ2-2, with 9 bases that match TRBD2. The germline CDR1 and CDR2 sequences are MNHNS and SASEGT. The V segment lost 10 bases and the J segment 4 bases; nucleotides outside the gene matches: 10. The CDR3 spans 15 residues.

This chain connects TRBV30 to TRBJ2-3; D is perhaps TRBD2 (6 bases). Trimming took off 1 base at V and 4 bases at J, with 9 bases between the two ends. CDR1 and CDR2 (germline): GTSNPN, SVGIG (reference sequence). The CDR3 extends over 13 amino acids. DNA of the CDR3: TGTGCCTGGAGTGGGGGAGGAGCAGATACGCAGTATTTT. Translating it yields CAWSGGGADTQYF.

The V call is TRBV19, the J call TRBJ2-2; D possibly corresponds to TRBD2 (5 bases). Germline V gene lookup returns CDR1 LNHDA and CDR2 SQIVND (reference sequence). CDR3 length equals 15 residues. The V end was cut by 1 base, the J end by 4 bases, with 10 bases between. The CDR3 here is CASSIVTGSTGELFF. CDR3 nucleotides: TGTGCCAGTAGTATAGTAACGGGAAGCACCGGGGAGCTGTTTTTT.

The gene calls are TRBV10-3 and TRBJ2-2; D might be TRBD1 (5 bases). The ends were cut back, 10 bases at V and 0 bases at J, with 12 bases in the middle. Germline assignment: CDR1 ENHRY and CDR2 SYGVKD. The CDR3 has 14 residues. This CDR3 is CASGDRTNTGELFF. The CDR3 DNA reads as TGTGCCAGTGGAGACAGAACGAACACCGGGGAGCTGTTTTTT.

The chain joins TRBV6-5 to TRBJ2-2, with D possibly being TRBD1 (6 bases). Germline CDR1 MNHEY, CDR2 SVGAGI. The CDR3 contains 14 residues. V was clipped by 5 bases and J by 4 bases, with 11 bases between them. This CDR3 reads CASSLQGVTGELFF. The CDR3 coding sequence is TGTGCCAGCAGTCTACAGGGAGTCACCGGGGAGCTGTTTTTT.

The chain joins TRBV19 to TRBJ2-7; TRBD1 matches 7 bases. After removal of 7 bases from V and 1 base from J, the junction contained 7 bases not matched to a gene. Germline V gene lookup returns CDR1 LNHDA and CDR2 SQIVND (reference sequence). The CDR3 length is 14 residues. CDR3 residues: CASNSRDRSYEQYF. CDR3 in DNA: TGTGCCAGTAATAGCCGGGACAGATCCTACGAGCAGTACTTC.

The V and J genes are TRBV5-3 and TRBJ1-1, with D unclear. TRBV5-3 is designated an ORF whose function remains uncertain. With 10 bases removed from V and 0 bases from J, the gap between germline ends came to 19 bases. The CDR3 spans 15 residues. The chain's CDR3 is CAGYRRKSMNTEAFF. Here the CDR3 DNA reads TGTGCCGGCTATAGGAGAAAAAGTATGAACACTGAAGCTTTCTTT.

The V call is TRBV9, the J call TRBJ1-2, with D maybe TRBD1 (5 bases). Trimming stripped 6 bases from V and 0 bases from J, with 12 bases between. The germline V gene encodes CDR1 SGDLS and CDR2 YYNGEE. This CDR3 comprises 14 residues. CDR3 nucleotide sequence: TGTGCCAGCACCTTCGAAGGGGCTAACTATGGCTACACCTTC. This translates into CASTFEGANYGYTF.

Points on this clone: One end of the junction is discordant with germline, which a read error may explain. The genes are TRBV30 and TRBJ2-1, with 8 bases fitting TRBD2. CDR3 length: 15 residues. Germline CDR1 and CDR2: GTSNPN and SVGIG (reference sequence). The CDR3: CAGSVSFGLAGEQFF. The CDR3 DNA follows: TGTGCCGGGAGTGTATCGTTCGGTCTAGCGGGTGAGCAGTTCTTC.

This chain connects TRBV29-1 to TRBJ1-2, with D unclear. Germline values: CDR1 SQVTM, CDR2 ANQGSEA. V lost 3 bases and J lost 0, with 14 bases in between. This CDR3 contains 15 residues. The CDR3 DNA reads TGCAGCGTTGATCCTGGTCAGGTCGCTAACTATGGCTACACCTTC. It codes for CSVDPGQVANYGYTF.

The chain recombines TRBV19 with TRBJ2-7; D might be TRBD1 (6 bases). Germline V gene data show CDR1 as LNHDA and CDR2 as SQIVND (reference sequence). Trimming pared 3 bases from V and 1 base from J, leaving 10 bases between. This CDR3 comprises 14 residues. CDR3 coding DNA: TGTGCCAGTAGTATTTGGGACACTTCCTACGAGCAGTACTTC. Protein product: CASSIWDTSYEQYF.

The chain is built from TRBV28 and TRBJ2-1, with D uncertain. This CDR3 has 15 residues. Germline V lookup: CDR1 MDHEN, CDR2 SYDVKM. V shed 0 bases and J shed 0 bases, with 6 bases lying between them. The CDR3 DNA sequence: TGTGCCAGCAGTTTATGGTCTAGCTCCTACAATGAGCAGTTCTTC. This codes for CASSLWSSSYNEQFF.

The genes are TRBV7-8 and TRBJ2-7, with 7 bases aligning to TRBD1. J gave up 3 bases and V 1 base, and 3 bases lay outside the gene matches. Germline CDR1 SGHVS, CDR2 FQNEAQ. The CDR3 extends over 14 amino acids. The CDR3 sequence: CASSLEGGIYEQYF. The CDR3 coding sequence is TGTGCCAGCAGCTTAGAAGGGGGCATCTACGAGCAGTACTTC.

The chain uses TRBV11-2 and TRBJ2-7, with D possibly TRBD1 on 5 matching bases. Germline V gives CDR1 SGHAT, CDR2 FQNNGV. The CDR3 has 13 amino acids. Trimming stripped 2 bases from V and 6 bases from J, with 11 bases between. The CDR3 sequence is CASSLWVRAEQYF. DNA of the CDR3: TGTGCCAGCAGCTTATGGGTCAGGGCCGAGCAGTACTTC.

This chain joins TRBV2 and TRBJ1-2; no clear D gene. Trimming stripped 9 bases from V and 8 bases from J, with 10 bases between. Germline CDR1 is SNHLY and CDR2 is FYNNEI. The CDR3 covers 10 residues. The CDR3 DNA sequence: TGTGCCAGGCCGAGTCGAGGCTACACCTTC. Translation: CARPSRGYTF.

The rearrangement uses TRBV30 and TRBJ1-5, with 7 nucleotides matching TRBD1. V shed 2 bases and J 4 bases; nucleotides not matched to a gene: 2. CDR1 and CDR2 from the germline V gene are GTSNPN and SVGIG (reference sequence). This CDR3 comprises 13 residues. CDR3 DNA: TGTGCCTGGAGTTTACAGGGGAATCAGCCCCAGCATTTT. Its translation is CAWSLQGNQPQHF.

V usage is TRBV7-9 and J usage is TRBJ2-1, with TRBD2 identical over 7 bases. CDR1 and CDR2 from the germline V gene are SEHNR and FQNEAQ (reference sequence). The V segment lost 0 bases and the J segment 6 bases; nucleotides outside the gene matches: 11. There are 17 residues in the CDR3. The CDR3 loop is CASSLAGGTPALNEQFF. Here the CDR3 DNA reads TGTGCCAGCAGCTTAGCGGGGGGGACTCCAGCCCTCAATGAGCAGTTCTTC. Full variable domain (outside the CDR3, taken from reference TRBV7-9 and TRBJ2-1): DTGVSQNPRHKITKRGQNVTFRCDPISEHNRLYWYRQTLGQGPEFLTYFQNEAQLEKSRLLSDRFSAERPKGSFSTLEIQRTEQGDSAMYLCASSLAGGTPALNEQFFGPGTRLTVL.

The chain uses TRBV10-3 and TRBJ2-7; no clear D. From germline, CDR1 is ENHRY and CDR2 SYGVKD. Trimming left V 0 bases short and J 5 bases short, with 14 bases between. This CDR3 region has 15 residues. The CDR3 spells CAISESLSGVHEQYF. The CDR3 DNA sequence: TGTGCCATCAGTGAGTCTTTATCGGGTGTCCACGAGCAGTACTTC.

The rearrangement links TRBV7-9 to TRBJ1-3; no reliable D call. Trimming shortened V by 2 bases and J by 4 bases, and 6 bases separated the two germline ends. The CDR3 contains 13 residues. CDR1 and CDR2 from the germline V gene are SEHNR and FQNEAQ (reference sequence). The CDR3 sequence: CASSLPGGNTIYF. The CDR3 DNA sequence: TGTGCCAGCAGCTTACCAGGCGGAAACACCATATATTTT.

The chain joins TRBV30 to TRBJ2-7; TRBD1 aligns across 7 bases. The CDR3 loop spans 14 amino acids. Germline V gene lookup returns CDR1 GTSNPN and CDR2 SVGIG (reference sequence). The trim removed 4 bases at V and 2 bases at J, leaving 8 bases unmatched. CDR3 in amino acids: CAWTWTGAPYEQYF. In DNA form, the CDR3 reads TGTGCCTGGACCTGGACAGGCGCACCCTACGAGCAGTACTTC. Using reference TRBV30 and TRBJ2-7 for the parts outside the CDR3, the full variable domain is SQTIHQWPATLVQPVGSPLSLECTVEGTSNPNLYWYRQAAGRGLQLLFYSVGIGQISSEVPQNLSASRPQDRQFILSSKKLLLSDSGFYLCAWTWTGAPYEQYFGPGTRLTVT.

This chain uses TRBV2 with TRBJ2-3; 7 bases are shared with TRBD1. The germline V gene encodes CDR1 SNHLY and CDR2 FYNNEI. V lost 4 bases and J lost 8; bases outside the gene matches: 6. The CDR3 spans 13 residues. Here the CDR3 reads CASSGTGAGTQYF. The DNA for the CDR3 is TGTGCCAGCAGTGGCACAGGGGCAGGTACGCAGTATTTT.

This chain uses TRBV7-3 with TRBJ2-5; tentatively, D is TRBD2 (5 bases). This CDR3 is 14 amino acids long. V lost 4 bases and J 2 bases, leaving 11 bases between the germline ends. CDR1 is SGHTA and CDR2 is FQGTGA in the germline V gene. In DNA form, the CDR3 reads TGTGCCAGCAGCTGGCCCGGGGTACAAGAGACCCAGTACTTC. Its protein product is CASSWPGVQETQYF.

This sequence joins TRBV19 and TRBJ2-7; TRBD1 aligns across 9 bases. Germline-derived CDR1 and CDR2 are LNHDA and SQIVND (reference sequence). Trimming took 4 bases from V and 4 from J; bases not matched to a gene: 8. The CDR3 consists of 15 residues. The chain's CDR3 is CASSKTGGSAYEQYF. The DNA for the CDR3 is TGTGCCAGTAGTAAGACAGGGGGTAGTGCGTACGAGCAGTACTTC. Looking up the rest from reference TRBV19 and TRBJ2-7 gives the full variable domain: DGGITQSPKYLFRKEGQNVTLSCEQNLNHDAMYWYRQDPGQGLRLIYYSQIVNDFQKGDIAEGYSVSREKKESFPLTVTSAQKNPTAFYLCASSKTGGSAYEQYFGPGTRLTVT.

V gene TRBV28 combines with J gene TRBJ2-7; D may be TRBD2 (5 bases). This CDR3 has 12 residues. Germline CDR1 reads MDHEN; CDR2 reads SYDVKM. The V gene lost 8 bases and the J gene lost 7 bases, with 15 bases spanning the gap. CDR3 sequence: CASRGGLGEQYF. The DNA for the CDR3 is TGTGCCAGCCGTGGCGGGCTGGGTGAGCAGTACTTC.

The rearrangement joins TRBV2 to TRBJ2-1; 9 bases line up with TRBD2. Per germline, CDR1 SNHLY and CDR2 FYNNEI. The CDR3 length is 14 residues. J lost 8 bases, V lost 3 bases, and 5 bases had no gene match. The CDR3 DNA is TGTGCCAGCAGTGACAGCGGGAGGCTCGATGAGCAGTTCTTC. Its protein is CASSDSGRLDEQFF.

The genes are TRBV7-3 and TRBJ2-7, with D perhaps TRBD1 (6 bases). V was clipped by 1 base and J by 0 bases, with 10 bases between them. CDR1 and CDR2 from the germline V gene are SGHTA and FQGTGA. CDR3 size: 15 residues. CDR3 bases: TGTGCCAGCAGCTTAATGGGGGCGAGCTCCTACGAGCAGTACTTC. As protein: CASSLMGASSYEQYF.

The rearrangement uses TRBV18 and TRBJ2-5, with D perhaps TRBD1 (6 bases). The CDR3 length is 15 residues. Germline V CDR1 and CDR2: KGHSH, LQKENI. Trimming stripped 2 bases from V and 1 base from J, with 11 bases between. In DNA form, the CDR3 reads TGTGCCAGCTCACCAGGGGGCCGAGTCCAAGAGACCCAGTACTTC. Its protein is CASSPGGRVQETQYF.